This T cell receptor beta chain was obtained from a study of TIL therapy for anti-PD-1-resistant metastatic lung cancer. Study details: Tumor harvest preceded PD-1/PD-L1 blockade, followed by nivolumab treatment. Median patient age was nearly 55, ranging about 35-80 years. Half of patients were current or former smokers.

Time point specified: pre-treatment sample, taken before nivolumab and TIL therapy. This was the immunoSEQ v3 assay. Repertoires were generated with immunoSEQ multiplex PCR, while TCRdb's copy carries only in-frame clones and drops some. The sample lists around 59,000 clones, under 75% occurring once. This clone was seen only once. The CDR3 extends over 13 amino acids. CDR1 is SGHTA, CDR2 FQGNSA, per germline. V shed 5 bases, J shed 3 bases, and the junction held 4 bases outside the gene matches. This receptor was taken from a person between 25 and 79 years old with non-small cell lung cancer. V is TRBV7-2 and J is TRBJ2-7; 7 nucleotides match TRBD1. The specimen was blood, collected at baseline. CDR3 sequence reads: CASSMGQFYEQYF. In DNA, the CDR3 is TGTGCCAGCAGCATGGGACAGTTCTACGAGCAGTACTTC.